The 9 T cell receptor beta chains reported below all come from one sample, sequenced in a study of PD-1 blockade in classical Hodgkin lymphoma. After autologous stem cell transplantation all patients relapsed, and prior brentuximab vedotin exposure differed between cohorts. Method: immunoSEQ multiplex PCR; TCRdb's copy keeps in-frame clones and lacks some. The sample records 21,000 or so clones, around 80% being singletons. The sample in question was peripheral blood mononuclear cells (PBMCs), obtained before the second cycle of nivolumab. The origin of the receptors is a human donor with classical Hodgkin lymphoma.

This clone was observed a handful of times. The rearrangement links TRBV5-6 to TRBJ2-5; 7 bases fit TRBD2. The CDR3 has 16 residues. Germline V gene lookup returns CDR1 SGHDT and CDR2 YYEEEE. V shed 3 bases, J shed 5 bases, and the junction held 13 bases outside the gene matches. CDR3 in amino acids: CASSSGLGGVMETQYF. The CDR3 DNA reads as TGTGCCAGCAGCTCTGGACTAGGCGGGGTAATGGAGACCCAGTACTTC. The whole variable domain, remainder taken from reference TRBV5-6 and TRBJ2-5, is DAGVTQSPTHLIKTRGQQVTLRCSPKSGHDTVSWYQQALGQGPQFIFQYYEEEERQRGNFPDRFSGHQFPNYSSELNVNALLLGDSALYLCASSSGLGGVMETQYFGPGTRLLVL.

This CDR3 is CATRETQYF. CDR3 DNA sequence: TGTGCCACGCGAGAGACCCAGTACTTC. V is TRBV3-2 and J is TRBJ2-5; TRBD2, the table's D call, was not compared with the DNA. TRBV3-2 is listed as a pseudogene. The CDR3 consists of 9 residues.

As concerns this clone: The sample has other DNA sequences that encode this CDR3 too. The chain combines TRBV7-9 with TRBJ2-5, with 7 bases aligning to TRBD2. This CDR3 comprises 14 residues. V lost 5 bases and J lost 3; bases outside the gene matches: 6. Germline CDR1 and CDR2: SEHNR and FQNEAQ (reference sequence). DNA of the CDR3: TGTGCCAGCAGCCTGCCTCGGGAGGAAGAGACCCAGTACTTC. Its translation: CASSLPREEETQYF.

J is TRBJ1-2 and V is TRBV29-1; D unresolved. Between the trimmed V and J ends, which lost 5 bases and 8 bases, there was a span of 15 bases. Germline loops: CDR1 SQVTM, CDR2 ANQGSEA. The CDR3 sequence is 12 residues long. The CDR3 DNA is TGCAGCGTTAACGCTTTGCTGGCGGGCTACACCTTC. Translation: CSVNALLAGYTF.

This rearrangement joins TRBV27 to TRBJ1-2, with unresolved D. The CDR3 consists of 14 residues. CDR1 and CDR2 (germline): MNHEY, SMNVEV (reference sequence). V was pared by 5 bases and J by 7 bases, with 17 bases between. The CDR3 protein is CASSPGGALGGYTF. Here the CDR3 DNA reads TGTGCCAGCAGTCCGGGCGGCGCCCTGGGTGGCTACACCTTC.

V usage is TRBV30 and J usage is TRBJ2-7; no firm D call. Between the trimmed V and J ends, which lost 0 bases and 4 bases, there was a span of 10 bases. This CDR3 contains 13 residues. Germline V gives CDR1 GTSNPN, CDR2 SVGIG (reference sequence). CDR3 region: CAWSVMDGYEQYF. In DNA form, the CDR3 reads TGTGCCTGGAGTGTAATGGACGGTTACGAGCAGTACTTC.

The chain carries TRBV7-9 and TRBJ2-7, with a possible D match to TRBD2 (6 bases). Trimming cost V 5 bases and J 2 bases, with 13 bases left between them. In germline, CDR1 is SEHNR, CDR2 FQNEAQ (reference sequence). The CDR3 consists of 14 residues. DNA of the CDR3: TGTGCCAGCAGCCCCGGGACTGGTGCCTACGAGCAGTACTTC. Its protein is CASSPGTGAYEQYF.

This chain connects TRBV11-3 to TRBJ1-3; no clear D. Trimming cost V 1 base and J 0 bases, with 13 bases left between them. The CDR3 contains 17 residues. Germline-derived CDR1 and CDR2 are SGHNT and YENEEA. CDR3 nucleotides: TGTGCCAGCAGCTTAGTTCTGGGCGGTTTCTCTGGAAACACCATATATTTT. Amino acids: CASSLVLGGFSGNTIYF.

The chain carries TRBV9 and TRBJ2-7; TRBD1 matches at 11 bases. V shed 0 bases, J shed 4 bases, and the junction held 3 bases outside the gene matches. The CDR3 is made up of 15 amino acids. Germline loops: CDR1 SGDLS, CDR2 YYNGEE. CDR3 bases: TGTGCCAGCAGCGTAGGGGGACAGGGGGTTTACGAGCAGTACTTC. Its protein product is CASSVGGQGVYEQYF. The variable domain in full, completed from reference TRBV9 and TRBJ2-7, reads DSGVTQTPKHLITATGQRVTLRCSPRSGDLSVYWYQQSLDQGLQFLIQYYNGEERAKGNILERFSAQQFPDLHSELNLSSLELGDSALYFCASSVGGQGVYEQYFGPGTRLTVT.